This T cell receptor beta chain was identified during a study of blood T cell repertoires in COVID-19. The wider study: T cells, B-cell-depleted T cells, or PBMCs supplied cDNA or gDNA.

This clone appeared a few times. The table came from immunoSEQ multiplex PCR; TCRdb's copy has only in-frame clones and leaves some out. This table has about 190,000 clones, more than 75% appearing once. Trimming took 4 bases from V and 4 from J, leaving 17 bases between them. The CDR3 loop spans 15 amino acids. The V gene's germline CDR1 is LGHDT and CDR2 YNNKEL (reference sequence). Sequencing input: peripheral blood. The chain combines TRBV3-1 (or the pseudogene TRBV3-2) with TRBJ2-7; D perhaps matches TRBD2 (7 bases). The clonotype comes from a woman under 30 who had recovered from COVID-19. CDR3 sequence: CASSLARGGSYEQYV. The CDR3 DNA is TGTGCCAGCAGCCTAGCCAGGGGCGGGAGTTACGAGCAGTACGTC.